This TCR beta chain came from a study of T-cell memory formation after mild COVID-19 (dated by TCRdb to about 2021). General notes on the study: TCR sequence clusters from the two donors were largely donor specific. Two young, previously healthy adult volunteers, one female and one male, were included in the cohort. Longitudinal TCRalpha and TCRbeta repertoire sequencing tracked T-cell clones expanding and contracting after mild COVID-19 in a couple of donors.

Only a few counts were recorded for this clonotype. Its target antigen remains unknown. Base qualities are missing; no much larger clone stands one base away. Sequencing took place on an Illumina NovaSeq 6000. Using 5'RACE with constant-segment primers, TCRalpha and TCRbeta cDNA libraries were constructed, with sample barcodes and unique molecular identifiers added in the process. Trizol reagent was used to extract RNA from every sample. Library amplification was performed in two PCR steps, and a second sample barcode and Illumina TruSeq adapters were introduced in the second step. Sequencing of the libraries was done on an Illumina NovaSeq, producing 2 x 150 bp paired-end reads. Turning to the authors' computational methods: The reads were demultiplexed and collapsed into UMI-guided consensus sequences using migec v1.2.7. With mixcr v2.1.11, UMI consensuses were aligned to TRA and TRB V and J templates and assembled into clonotypes. A clonotype was counted as expanded or contracted only when both edgeR and NoisET called the clonotype significant, with the noise models trained on biological replicates. For edgeR calls, a false discovery rate-adjusted p below 0.01 and a log2 fold-change threshold of 1 were applied. As an exploratory analysis of dynamics, PCA with hierarchical clustering was applied to max-normalized trajectories of the 1000 most abundant clonotypes. Separately sequenced CD4+ and CD8+ repertoires were used to assign a CD4 or CD8 phenotype to each responding clone. TCRdb reanalyzed the raw reads on its own, using fastp at Q25 for trimming and MiXCR for clone calling, and kept in-frame beta chains. All rows with the same CDR3 protein become a single entry with the most common DNA and genes. TCRdb's processing, not the study's, gives the V and J calls here. Counted in this sample were roughly 350,000 distinct CDR3 sequences; roughly 13% of them appeared once. The biggest ten clones account for about a fifth of the sample.

General study outcomes and caveats: Contracting CD4+ clones were located mainly in the CM and EM memory subsets, whereas CD8+ clones were found to be enriched in EMRA. SARS-CoV-2 specificity was not confirmed for the second-wave clones peaking on day 37. Some responding clones were detected in pre-infection memory, which suggested that pre-existing cross-reactive memory T cells had joined the SARS-CoV-2 response. From day 15 to 85, contracting clones showed balanced CD4/CD8 phenotypes, whereas a second wave of clones that expanded from day 15 to 37 leaned towards CD4+. The study covered only a couple of mild cases, and larger cohorts including severe cases with pre-infection samples were considered necessary.

The germline ends are 15 bases apart after V is trimmed by 5 bases and J by 2 bases. From a lookup of the germline V gene (reference sequence), CDR1 and CDR2 are PRHDT and FYEKMQ. There are 15 amino acids in the CDR3, from cysteine to phenylalanine inclusive. Only the CDR3 portion is preserved as DNA: 45 bases, with reading frame beginning at the first base. Ficoll-Paque density gradient centrifugation was used to isolate PBMCs. Sample: PBMCs or a T cell subset sorted from them (not recorded which). The V and J genes are TRBV13 and TRBJ1-2; a tentative D match to TRBD1 spans 5 bases. The TCR sequence derives from a man aged 18 to 30 who had mild COVID-19 (a few samples of this study predate the infection). The sample titles of this study are shuffled in the database, so cell type and time point are left out; the donor was told from shared clones. The CDR3 here reads CASSAFEGSNYGYTF. The nucleotide sequence is TGTGCCAGCAGCGCCTTCGAGGGGTCAAACTATGGCTACACCTTC. Full variable domain (CDR3 extended with the reference TRBV13 and TRBJ1-2 proteins): AAGVIQSPRHLIKEKRETATLKCYPIPRHDTVYWYQQGPGQDPQFLISFYEKMQSDKGSIPDRFSAQQFSDYHSELNMSSLELGDSALYFCASSAFEGSNYGYTFGSGTRLTVV.